This TCR beta chain was identified during a study of PD-1 blockade in classical Hodgkin lymphoma. All patients relapsed after autologous stem cell transplantation, and brentuximab vedotin exposure varied. The data were produced by immunoSEQ multiplex PCR, yet TCRdb's version contains in-frame clones alone and is incomplete. Here the sample spans 25,000 to 30,000 clones, under 75% being singletons. Trimming took 6 bases from V and 6 from J, leaving 14 bases between them. Germline loops: CDR1 MNHEY, CDR2 SMNVEV (reference sequence). The CDR3 has 13 amino acids. This rearrangement joins TRBV27 to TRBJ1-1, with D possibly being TRBD1 (6 bases). The specimen was peripheral blood mononuclear cells (PBMCs), collected before the second cycle of nivolumab. This TCR was recovered from a human donor with classical Hodgkin lymphoma. DNA for the CDR3: TGTGCCAGCAGCCCTGGGGGCATCTCTGAAGCTTTCTTT. Residues: CASSPGGISEAFF.